The 6 T cell receptor beta chains presented below share a single source sample, sequenced in a study of post-analysis software for immune sequencing data. Study-wide results and caveats: Among 5 or 6 TRBV segments more frequent in patients than controls were TRBV5-6, TRBV5-1 and TRBV20-1.

Built from TCR beta cDNA, the libraries had unique molecular identifiers in them. Each CDR3 protein is one row after TCRdb ran MiXCR on the PCR reads. The sample shows hundreds of thousands of distinct CDR3 sequences, under 55% of them seen only once. What these receptors recognize is not known. The sample consisted of blood. Receptors originate from a girl aged 10 to 17 with multiple sclerosis.

V is TRBV2 and J is TRBJ2-7; D might be TRBD2 (6 bases). Germline V gene sequence: CDR1 SNHLY, CDR2 FYNNEI. With 7 bases removed from V and 0 bases from J, the gap between germline ends came to 13 bases. There are 14 residues in the CDR3. The CDR3 DNA reads TGTGCCAGCAAAAAGGACTATAGCTCCTACGAGCAGTACTTC. Translation: CASKKDYSSYEQYF.

This clonotype was counted only a few times. This sequence joins TRBV6-1 and TRBJ2-1, with TRBD2 identical over 10 bases. The CDR3 contains 16 residues. The V gene end was trimmed by 2 bases and the J gene end by 8 bases; junction bases not matched to a gene: 9. The germline V gene has CDR1 MNHNS and CDR2 SASEGT. The CDR3 is CASSELGIAGGDEQFF. The DNA of the CDR3 is TGTGCCAGCAGTGAATTAGGGATAGCGGGAGGCGATGAGCAGTTCTTC.

This clonotype was detected a few times. The chain couples TRBV20-1 to TRBJ1-2; D is possibly TRBD1 (5 bases). Looked up from germline, CDR1 is DFQATT and CDR2 is SNEGSKA (reference sequence). This CDR3 spans 15 amino acids. V was pared by 0 bases and J by 4 bases, with 15 bases between. CDR3 amino acids: CSAREGGVGGYGYTF. The CDR3 DNA sequence: TGCAGTGCTAGAGAGGGGGGAGTTGGAGGCTATGGCTACACCTTC.

The chain links TRBV6-2 or TRBV6-3 to TRBJ2-4, with 7 bases that match TRBD1. Germline V gene data show CDR1 as MNHEY and CDR2 as SVGEGT. The CDR3 is 15 residues long. Germline trimming cut 6 bases from V and 1 base from J; bases unmatched to any gene: 6. As DNA, the CDR3 is TGTGCCAGCAGCGACAGGGCGGAGGCCAAAAACATTCAGTACTTC. This translates into CASSDRAEAKNIQYF.

This clonotype showed up just a few times. The chain employs TRBV3-1 and TRBJ2-5, with D tentatively TRBD1 (5 bases). V was pared by 2 bases and J by 2 bases, with 6 bases between. The CDR3 loop spans 13 amino acids. Germline CDR1 and CDR2: LGHDT and YNNKEL (reference sequence). Here the CDR3 reads CASSQNRQETQYF. The CDR3 coding sequence is TGTGCCAGCAGCCAAAACAGGCAAGAGACCCAGTACTTC.

This clonotype came up a few times. The chain uses TRBV7-6 and TRBJ2-7, with 7 bases aligning to TRBD1. The CDR3 has 15 residues. The V gene's germline CDR1 is SGHVS and CDR2 FNYEAQ. The trim removed 5 bases at V and 1 base at J, leaving 8 bases unmatched. DNA of the CDR3: TGTGCCAGCAGCCGGAGCCGGGACAGATCCTACGAGCAGTACTTC. This encodes CASSRSRDRSYEQYF.